This T cell receptor (beta chain) was observed in a study of CD4+ T cells in melanoma. General study points: In melanoma, neoantigen-specific CD4+ T cells reportedly differed in differentiation state. A reported correlation linked neoantigen-specific CD4+ T cells to CD8+, macrophage and B cell function.

On this clone itself: The antigen is not known.

V lost 7 bases and J lost 3, with 21 bases in between. The CDR3 runs 16 residues. From germline, CDR1 is SGHNT and CDR2 YENEEA. Assay used: immunoSEQ multiplex PCR; TCRdb lists only in-frame clones, some missing. This repertoire shows around 100,000 clones, over 80% found once; its top ten account for 3.3%. The chain has TRBV11-3 and TRBJ1-1; unclear D gene. The sample consisted of peripheral blood. The sequence came from a human donor with melanoma. CDR3 bases: TGTGCCAGCACCCACCCCCAGGAGGGATGGGACACTGAAGCTTTCTTT. Translating gives CASTHPQEGWDTEAFF.